This T cell receptor beta chain appears in the sequencing data of a study of cytomegalovirus exposure and HLA in healthy donors. Study in general: Earlier, 95 million to 130 million unique TCR beta sequences were recovered from 170 million or so T cells by an analysis. Study-wide points: About 87% or about 30% of the time was how often most TCR beta V segments were productive, according to an earlier analysis. The study recorded about 160 TCR beta chains that were cytomegalovirus-associated.

As to this clone: Its antigen is as yet unknown.

Germline values: CDR1 LNHNV, CDR2 YYDKDF (reference sequence). The CDR3 spans 13 residues. V gave up 8 bases and J gave up 2 bases, with 10 bases separating them. PCR involved 60 Vbeta and 13 Jbeta primers. TCRdb's copy holds only in-frame clones and misses some; the assay was immunoSEQ multiplex PCR. The data contain fewer than 95,000 clones, 85% of them singletons. Nominally healthy donors were sampled, though unrecorded immune exposures were likely. The sample was PBMCs. The sequence was obtained from a man aged 40-49 years in good health and CMV-seropositive. The rearrangement links TRBV15 to TRBJ1-5; no firm D call. CDR3 residues: CATSFRGNQPQHF. CDR3 bases: TGTGCCACCTCTTTTCGAGGCAATCAGCCCCAGCATTTT.